The TCR beta chain described here comes from a study of blood T cell repertoires in COVID-19. Study-level information: COVID-19 samples collected from the United States, Italy and Spain covered acute and convalescent phases. The analysed material was cDNA or gDNA that came from T cells, B-cell-depleted T cells, or PBMCs.

Germline V CDR1 and CDR2: SGDLS, YYNGEE. CDR3 length equals 15 residues. Between the trimmed V and J ends, which lost 3 bases and 4 bases, there was a span of 16 bases. Libraries were prepared by immunoSEQ multiplex PCR; TCRdb keeps only in-frame clonotypes and omits some of them. The sample holds about 350,000 clones; around nine tenths are singletons and the top ten take about 6.7%. Seattle's enrolled individuals joined amid active infection and were then monitored longitudinally. Sequenced sample: peripheral blood. The gene calls are TRBV9 and TRBJ1-1; D is possibly TRBD1 (6 bases). This sequence originates from a woman aged 70-85 years with COVID-19, enrolled during active disease. CDR3: CASSGLGGGGTEAFF. For the CDR3, the DNA is TGTGCCAGCAGCGGCCTCGGGGGGGGCGGCACTGAAGCTTTCTTT.